What follows describes a single T cell receptor beta chain. The target antigen is unknown. Second doses at about 4 or about 12 weeks were pooled. Data came from immunoSEQ multiplex PCR; TCRdb stores just in-frame clones and leaves some out. The table has approximately 93,000 clones, roughly nine tenths seen once. The data were obtained in a study of T cell responses to AZD1222 COVID-19 vaccine. General study points: Once two AZD1222 doses were given, Spike-specific TCR breadth and depth went up.

Trimming cost V 2 bases and J 3 bases, with 11 bases left between them. CDR3 size: 15 residues. Germline CDR1 is MNHEY and CDR2 is SVGAGI. Sequencing used peripheral blood, obtained 28 days after the second AZD1222 dose. This clonotype was sampled from an adult who received the AZD1222 COVID-19 vaccine. V gene TRBV6-5 combines with J gene TRBJ1-3, with D possibly being TRBD1 (6 bases). In DNA, the CDR3 is TGTGCCAGCAGTTACGACCAGGGGTTTGGAAACACCATATATTTT. Residues: CASSYDQGFGNTIYF.